Listed here are 30 T cell receptor beta chains from one sample, sequenced in a study of CD8+ T cells in alopecia areata. Once RNA had been extracted, it was reverse transcribed into cDNA to act as the sequencing template. The data were produced by immunoSEQ multiplex PCR, yet TCRdb's version contains in-frame clones alone and is incomplete. The sample includes 130,000 to 150,000 clones, more than 55% of them seen just once. Sequences were obtained from CD8+ T cells sorted from blood. The receptor source for this set is a human donor in good health.

This clone showed up just once. The gene calls are TRBV29-1 and TRBJ1-2; D might be TRBD1 (5 bases). Germline-derived CDR1 and CDR2 are SQVTM and ANQGSEA. Trimming removed 3 bases from V and 8 bases from J, with 22 bases in between. The CDR3 extends over 15 amino acids. In nucleotides, the CDR3 is TGCAGCGTTGACCGGCGTGGCAGGGTGGGGAGGGGCTACACCTTC. It yields the protein CSVDRRGRVGRGYTF.

This chain connects TRBV29-1 to TRBJ1-1; no definite D call. Trimming removed 3 bases at V and 7 bases at J, with 9 bases between. The CDR3 has 11 amino acids. Looked up from germline, CDR1 is SQVTM and CDR2 is ANQGSEA. DNA for the CDR3: TGCAGCGTTGATCGGACCCTTGAAGCTTTCTTT. Its translation is CSVDRTLEAFF.

This chain connects TRBV15 to TRBJ2-3; D gene uncertain. The V and J ends lost 4 bases and 3 bases respectively, with 8 bases between them. The germline CDR1 and CDR2 sequences are LNHNV and YYDKDF (reference sequence). CDR3 size: 13 residues. For the CDR3, the DNA is TGTGCCACCAGCAATACAAGGACAGATACGCAGTATTTT. Encoded protein: CATSNTRTDTQYF. Full variable domain (missing parts from reference TRBV15 and TRBJ2-3): DAMVIQNPRYQVTQFGKPVTLSCSQTLNHNVMYWYQQKSSQAPKLLFHYYDKDFNNEADTPDNFQSRRPNTSFCFLDIRSPGLGDTAMYLCATSNTRTDTQYFGPGTRLTVL.

The V call is TRBV6-5, the J call TRBJ1-2; D ambiguous. The CDR3 has 12 amino acids. Deletions cut 10 bases from V and 2 bases from J, with 11 bases between. Per germline, CDR1 MNHEY and CDR2 SVGAGI. The CDR3 nucleotides are TGTGCCACCTGGCGGACCAACTATGGCTACACCTTC. It encodes CATWRTNYGYTF.

The chain joins TRBV25-1 to TRBJ2-5; D possibly uses TRBD1 or TRBD2 (5 bases each). Germline V lookup: CDR1 MGHDK, CDR2 SYGVNS. V was cut by 3 bases and J by 2 bases, with 19 bases left in between. This CDR3 comprises 17 residues. The CDR3 sequence is CASSDPPSGTGQETQYF. For the CDR3, the DNA is TGTGCCAGCAGTGATCCGCCTTCGGGGACGGGGCAAGAGACCCAGTACTTC.

There are a few counts of this clone. This chain joins TRBV7-9 and TRBJ1-1, with TRBD1 matching 9 bases. From germline, CDR1 is SEHNR and CDR2 FQNEAQ (reference sequence). The CDR3 is 13 residues long. Trimming took 5 bases from V and 6 from J; bases not matched to a gene: 4. As DNA, the CDR3 is TGTGCCAGCAGCCGACAGGGGGAGCCTGAAGCTTTCTTT. It yields the protein CASSRQGEPEAFF.

The V call is TRBV27, the J call TRBJ2-7; 8 nucleotides match TRBD2. The CDR3 contains 14 residues. The V gene end was trimmed by 8 bases and the J gene end by 8 bases; junction bases not matched to a gene: 14. Germline CDR1 reads MNHEY; CDR2 reads SMNVEV (reference sequence). As DNA, the CDR3 is TGTGCCAGCGCACCTATAGCGGGAAGCCGACAGCAGTACTTC. Protein sequence: CASAPIAGSRQQYF.

This clone has only a few counts. The chain employs TRBV29-1 and TRBJ2-5; TRBD2 matches 10 bases. CDR1 is SQVTM and CDR2 is ANQGSEA in the germline V gene. This CDR3 spans 13 amino acids. The trim removed 6 bases at V and 1 base at J, leaving 2 bases unmatched. CDR3 in amino acids: CSVVAGGQETQYF. CDR3 coding DNA: TGCAGCGTCGTAGCGGGAGGCCAAGAGACCCAGTACTTC.

This chain joins TRBV13 and TRBJ2-1; weak D call: TRBD1 (6 bases). Per germline, CDR1 PRHDT and CDR2 FYEKMQ (reference sequence). Trimming took 0 bases from V and 9 from J, leaving 12 bases between them. The CDR3 has 14 residues. The CDR3 DNA reads as TGTGCCAGCAGCTTAGGCCAGGGGTGGAGTGAGCAGTTCTTC. This encodes CASSLGQGWSEQFF.

The sample holds one count of this clone. V gene TRBV4-1 combines with J gene TRBJ2-2; no definite D call. Germline lookup yields CDR1 MGHRA and CDR2 YSYEKL. V was shortened by 5 bases and J by 3 bases, with 10 bases between the two germline ends. The CDR3 runs to 14 residues. CDR3 loop: CASSKRQDTGELFF. The CDR3 coding sequence is TGCGCCAGCAGCAAGCGTCAGGACACCGGGGAGCTGTTTTTT.

The J gene is TRBJ2-1, the V gene TRBV11-2; perhaps TRBD2 as D (5 bases). Trimming took off 1 base at V and 15 bases at J, with 13 bases between the two ends. Germline V gene lookup returns CDR1 SGHAT and CDR2 FQNNGV. The length of the CDR3 is 12 residues. The CDR3 is CASSLGVGEPFF. CDR3 nucleotide sequence: TGTGCCAGCAGCTTAGGTGTGGGAGAACCGTTCTTC.

This clone has only a few counts. In DNA, the CDR3 is TGCAGTACCCGGTGGGAGAACGAGCAGTACTTC. Its translation: CSTRWENEQYF. The chain combines TRBV29-1 with TRBJ2-7; D is possibly TRBD2 (5 bases). There are 11 residues in the CDR3. CDR1 and CDR2 from the germline V gene are SQVTM and ANQGSEA.

The J gene is TRBJ2-1, the V gene TRBV7-9, with a tentative D call TRBD2 (5 bases). This CDR3 comprises 15 residues. V shed 5 bases and J shed 0 bases, with 11 bases lying between them. Germline values: CDR1 SEHNR, CDR2 FQNEAQ (reference sequence). The CDR3, as DNA: TGTGCCAGCAGCGGCGCGGGTGTCTCCTACAATGAGCAGTTCTTC. Its translation is CASSGAGVSYNEQFF.

The chain joins TRBV23-1 to TRBJ2-5; TRBD1 agrees at 9 bases. TRBV23-1 is reported as an ORF; its role is uncertain. V gave up 6 bases and J gave up 8 bases; unmatched junction bases: 7. The CDR3 has 13 residues. The CDR3 bases are TGCGCCAGCAGGGGACAGGGTGGGGGAACCCAGTACTTC. It is translated as CASRGQGGGTQYF.

The chain combines TRBV12-5 with TRBJ2-2; D is unclear. The CDR3 contains 12 residues. Germline loops: CDR1 LGHNT, CDR2 FRNRAP. Deletions cut 6 bases from V and 5 bases from J, with 7 bases between. This chain's CDR3 is CASGWGTGELFF. CDR3 nucleotides: TGTGCTAGTGGATGGGGTACCGGGGAGCTGTTTTTT.

The rearrangement links TRBV13 to TRBJ1-1; TRBD1 is a possible D gene (6 bases). Trimming took 7 bases from V and 8 from J, leaving 23 bases between them. The germline CDR1 and CDR2 sequences are PRHDT and FYEKMQ (reference sequence). CDR3 size: 15 residues. The CDR3 nucleotides read TGTGCCAGCACCATCCCGGGACACCCCCGAGGCGAAGCTTTCTTT. Its protein product is CASTIPGHPRGEAFF.

This clone was counted only a few times. Other nucleotide sequences from this sample produce the same CDR3. The V gene is TRBV30, the J gene TRBJ2-1; D is perhaps TRBD1 (6 bases). The ends were cut back, 0 bases at V and 6 bases at J, with 6 bases in the middle. Germline CDR1 is GTSNPN and CDR2 is SVGIG (reference sequence). CDR3 length equals 12 residues. The CDR3 nucleotides read TGTGCCTGGAGTGTACAGGGCAATGAGCAGTTCTTC. Amino acids: CAWSVQGNEQFF.

This clone was picked up a small number of times. The chain has TRBV6-5 and TRBJ2-1, with D possibly matching TRBD1 (6 bases). The V and J ends lost 4 bases and 4 bases respectively, with 11 bases between them. Looked up from germline, CDR1 is MNHEY and CDR2 is SVGAGI. This CDR3 has 14 residues. The CDR3 DNA sequence: TGTGCCAGCAGTTCGCTGGACAGATACAATGAGCAGTTCTTC. This translates into CASSSLDRYNEQFF.

The rearrangement uses TRBV27 and TRBJ1-1; D is uncertain. The V end was cut by 10 bases, the J end by 1 base, with 10 bases between. CDR3 length equals 12 residues. Germline V CDR1 and CDR2: MNHEY, SMNVEV (reference sequence). CDR3 coding DNA: TGTGCCACCAAGACGGGGAACACTGAAGCTTTCTTT. The encoded protein is CATKTGNTEAFF.

This clone has only a few counts. This sequence joins TRBV29-1 and TRBJ1-2, with 9 bases matching TRBD1. CDR1 SQVTM and CDR2 ANQGSEA come from the germline V gene. CDR3 length equals 12 residues. J was trimmed by 6 bases and V by 5 bases; bases with no gene match: 4. Here the CDR3 DNA reads TGCAGCGTTCGGGACAGGGAAGATGGCTACACCTTC. Its translation: CSVRDREDGYTF.

The genes are TRBV6-5 and TRBJ1-2; D is unresolved. This CDR3 has 13 residues. The germline gives CDR1 MNHEY, CDR2 SVGAGI. Trimming removed 6 bases at V and 6 bases at J, with 14 bases between. The CDR3 spells CASSSYREDGYTF. The CDR3 nucleotides are TGTGCCAGCAGCAGTTACCGGGAGGATGGCTACACCTTC.

V gene TRBV2 combines with J gene TRBJ2-2, with TRBD1 matching 10 bases. The V segment lost 8 bases and the J segment 7 bases; nucleotides outside the gene matches: 1. Per germline, CDR1 SNHLY and CDR2 FYNNEI. This CDR3 comprises 12 residues. CDR3 bases: TGTGCCAGCGGGACAGGGGACGGGGAGCTGTTTTTT. Amino acid sequence: CASGTGDGELFF.

This clone was seen only once. V is TRBV18 and J is TRBJ2-7; TRBD1 matches at 9 bases. The CDR3 runs 14 residues. The germline gives CDR1 KGHSH, CDR2 LQKENI. V was clipped by 6 bases and J by 2 bases; unmatched bases: 5. In DNA, the CDR3 is TGTGCCAGCTCCAACAGGGACAGGGCCTACGAGCAGTACTTC. Residues: CASSNRDRAYEQYF.

This chain connects TRBV9 to TRBJ1-1, with 7 nucleotides matching TRBD1. The CDR3 contains 15 residues. Germline V gives CDR1 SGDLS, CDR2 YYNGEE. The ends lost 0 bases at V and 2 bases at J; junction bases unmatched: 4. The CDR3 spells CASSVGQGVNTEAFF. The CDR3 region has the DNA TGTGCCAGCAGCGTAGGACAGGGCGTAAACACTGAAGCTTTCTTT.

This clone has a handful of counts. V usage is TRBV6-1 and J usage is TRBJ1-1, with TRBD1 matching 9 bases. The CDR3 is made up of 14 amino acids. V dropped 4 bases and J dropped 6; count of bases not matched to a gene: 6. Germline V gives CDR1 MNHNS, CDR2 SASEGT. CDR3 loop: CASSVTGGAAEAFF. The CDR3 bases are TGTGCCAGCAGTGTCACAGGGGGCGCGGCTGAAGCTTTCTTT.

V is TRBV29-1 and J is TRBJ2-7, with D possibly TRBD2 on 5 matching bases. Germline V lookup: CDR1 SQVTM, CDR2 ANQGSEA. This CDR3 is built from 14 residues. With 3 bases removed from V and 3 bases from J, the gap between germline ends came to 15 bases. The CDR3 sequence: CSVETSGYDYEQYF. The CDR3 DNA reads TGCAGCGTTGAGACTTCGGGGTACGACTACGAGCAGTACTTC.

The chain joins TRBV7-9 to TRBJ2-1, with D perhaps matching TRBD2 (6 bases). Trimming left V 6 bases short and J 7 bases short, with 10 bases between. The germline V gene has CDR1 SEHNR and CDR2 FQNEAQ (reference sequence). This CDR3 region has 12 residues. CDR3 nucleotides: TGTGCCAGCAGGAGCGGGTTTAATGAGCAGTTCTTC. Amino acid sequence: CASRSGFNEQFF. The entire variable domain, with the rest obtained from reference TRBV7-9 and TRBJ2-1, is as follows: DTGVSQNPRHKITKRGQNVTFRCDPISEHNRLYWYRQTLGQGPEFLTYFQNEAQLEKSRLLSDRFSAERPKGSFSTLEIQRTEQGDSAMYLCASRSGFNEQFFGPGTRLTVL.

This clone was observed a handful of times. The rearrangement uses TRBV29-1 and TRBJ2-2; 8 bases align to TRBD2. The CDR3 loop spans 13 amino acids. Looked up from germline, CDR1 is SQVTM and CDR2 is ANQGSEA. The trim removed 8 bases at V and 2 bases at J, leaving 4 bases unmatched. In nucleotides, the CDR3 is TGCAGCTACTTAGCGGGAAACACCGGGGAGCTGTTTTTT. Translated: CSYLAGNTGELFF.

The rearrangement links TRBV6-5 to TRBJ1-2; 7 bases agree with TRBD1. CDR1 MNHEY and CDR2 SVGAGI come from the germline V gene. Trimming took 10 bases from V and 8 from J; bases not matched to a gene: 10. This CDR3 contains 12 residues. CDR3 loop: CATRQGGIGYTF. The CDR3 DNA reads TGTGCCACCAGACAGGGCGGGATCGGCTACACCTTC.

Only one count was recorded for this clone. The gene calls are TRBV7-6 and TRBJ2-2; D unclear. Germline CDR1 reads SGHVS; CDR2 reads FNYEAQ. V lost 1 base and J 3 bases, leaving 6 bases between the germline ends. The CDR3 sequence is 14 residues long. The CDR3 region is CASSLVVDTGELFF. DNA for the CDR3: TGTGCCAGCAGCTTAGTCGTGGACACCGGGGAGCTGTTTTTT. The full variable domain, completed using reference TRBV7-6 and TRBJ2-2, is GAGVSQSPRYKVTKRGQDVALRCDPISGHVSLYWYRQALGQGPEFLTYFNYEAQQDKSGLPNDRFSAERPEGSISTLTIQRTEQRDSAMYRCASSLVVDTGELFFGEGSRLTVL.